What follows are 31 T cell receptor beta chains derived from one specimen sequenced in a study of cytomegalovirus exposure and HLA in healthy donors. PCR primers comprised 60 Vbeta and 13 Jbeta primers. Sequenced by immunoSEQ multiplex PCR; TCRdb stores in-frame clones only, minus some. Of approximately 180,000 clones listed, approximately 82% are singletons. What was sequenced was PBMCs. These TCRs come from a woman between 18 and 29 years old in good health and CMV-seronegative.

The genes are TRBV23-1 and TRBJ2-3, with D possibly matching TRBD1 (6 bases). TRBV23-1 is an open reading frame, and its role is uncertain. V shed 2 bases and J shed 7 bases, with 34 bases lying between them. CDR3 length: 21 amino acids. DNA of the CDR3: TGCGCCAGCAGTCAAGCCTTTCAGGGCAGGGGTCGCATCATTGGTCACAATACGCAGTATTTT. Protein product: CASSQAFQGRGRIIGHNTQYF.

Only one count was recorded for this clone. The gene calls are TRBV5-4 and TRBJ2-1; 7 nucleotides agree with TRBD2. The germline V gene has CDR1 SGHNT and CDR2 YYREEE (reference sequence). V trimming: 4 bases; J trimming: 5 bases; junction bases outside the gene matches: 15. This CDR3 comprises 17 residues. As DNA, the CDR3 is TGTGCCAGCAGCCCCGGAGGTACTAGCGCATTTAACAATGAGCAGTTCTTC. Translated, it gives CASSPGGTSAFNNEQFF.

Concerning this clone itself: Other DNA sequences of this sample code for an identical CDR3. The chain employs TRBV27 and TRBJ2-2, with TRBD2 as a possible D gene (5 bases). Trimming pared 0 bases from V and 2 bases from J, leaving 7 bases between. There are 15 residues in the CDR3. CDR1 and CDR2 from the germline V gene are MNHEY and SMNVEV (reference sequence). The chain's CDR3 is CASSLSGANTGELFF. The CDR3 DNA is TGTGCCAGCAGTTTATCGGGAGCCAACACCGGGGAGCTGTTTTTT.

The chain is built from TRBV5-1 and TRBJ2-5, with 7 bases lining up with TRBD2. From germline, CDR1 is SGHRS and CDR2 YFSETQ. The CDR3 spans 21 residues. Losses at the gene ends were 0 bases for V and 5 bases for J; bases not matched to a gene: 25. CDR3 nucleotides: TGCGCCAGCAGCTTGGAGGGAGGGGCATATGTGACGGAACCCCCTCAGGAGACCCAGTACTTC. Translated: CASSLEGGAYVTEPPQETQYF.

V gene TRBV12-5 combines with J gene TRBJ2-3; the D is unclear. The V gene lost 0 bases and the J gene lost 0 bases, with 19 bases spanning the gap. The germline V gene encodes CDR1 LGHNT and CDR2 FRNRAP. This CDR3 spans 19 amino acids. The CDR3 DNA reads TGTGCTAGTGGTTTGGTAATGGTACGGCGGCCTAGAAGCACAGATACGCAGTATTTT. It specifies CASGLVMVRRPRSTDTQYF.

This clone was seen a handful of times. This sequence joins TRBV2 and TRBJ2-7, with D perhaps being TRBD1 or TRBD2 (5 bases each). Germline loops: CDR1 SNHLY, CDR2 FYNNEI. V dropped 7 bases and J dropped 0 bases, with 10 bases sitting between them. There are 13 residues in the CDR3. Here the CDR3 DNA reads TGTGCCAGCACCGTGGGGGACTCCTACGAGCAGTACGTC. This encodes CASTVGDSYEQYV.

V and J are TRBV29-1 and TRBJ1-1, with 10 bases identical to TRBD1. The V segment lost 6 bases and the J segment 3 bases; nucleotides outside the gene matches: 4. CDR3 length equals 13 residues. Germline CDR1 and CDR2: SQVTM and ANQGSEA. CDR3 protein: CSVLDRGDTEAFF. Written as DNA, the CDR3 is TGCAGCGTACTGGACAGGGGGGACACTGAAGCTTTCTTT.

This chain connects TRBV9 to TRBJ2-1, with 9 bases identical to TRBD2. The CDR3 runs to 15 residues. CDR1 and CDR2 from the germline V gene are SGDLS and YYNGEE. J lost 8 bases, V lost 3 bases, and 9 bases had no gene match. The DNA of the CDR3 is TGTGCCAGCAGCGCAGCGGGACTAGCAGGCTATGAGCAGTTCTTC. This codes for CASSAAGLAGYEQFF. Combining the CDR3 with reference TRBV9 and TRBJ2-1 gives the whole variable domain DSGVTQTPKHLITATGQRVTLRCSPRSGDLSVYWYQQSLDQGLQFLIQYYNGEERAKGNILERFSAQQFPDLHSELNLSSLELGDSALYFCASSAAGLAGYEQFFGPGTRLTVL.

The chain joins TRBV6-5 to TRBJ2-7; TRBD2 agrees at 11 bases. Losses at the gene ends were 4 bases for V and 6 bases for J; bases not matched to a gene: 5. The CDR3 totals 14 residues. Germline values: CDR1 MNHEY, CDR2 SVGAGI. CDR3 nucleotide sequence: TGTGCCAGCAGTTTGATAGCGGGAGGGCCCGAGCAGTACTTC. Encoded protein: CASSLIAGGPEQYF.

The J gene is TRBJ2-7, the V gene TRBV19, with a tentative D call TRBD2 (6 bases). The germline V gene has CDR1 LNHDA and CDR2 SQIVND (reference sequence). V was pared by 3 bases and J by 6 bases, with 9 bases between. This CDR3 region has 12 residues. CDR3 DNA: TGTGCCAGTAGTATTGAGGGAGGCGAGCAGTACGTC. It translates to CASSIEGGEQYV.

The CDR3 DNA follows: TGTGCCAGCAGCTTGGAAAGGACAGGGAGTTACGAGCAGTACTTC. Translation: CASSLERTGSYEQYF. The V and J genes are TRBV11-2 and TRBJ2-7; TRBD1 aligns across 8 bases. The V and J ends lost 3 bases and 4 bases, in that order; junction bases with no gene match: 8. The CDR3 runs to 15 residues. From germline, CDR1 is SGHAT and CDR2 FQNNGV.

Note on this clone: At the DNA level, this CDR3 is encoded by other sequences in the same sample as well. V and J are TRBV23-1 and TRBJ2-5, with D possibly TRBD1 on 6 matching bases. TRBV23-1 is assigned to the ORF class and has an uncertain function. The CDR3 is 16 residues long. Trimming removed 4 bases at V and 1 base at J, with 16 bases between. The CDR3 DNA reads TGCGCCAGCAGTCTTCCGGCTCCAGGGGCCCAAGAGACCCAGTACTTC. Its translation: CASSLPAPGAQETQYF.

The CDR3 DNA sequence: TGCGCCAGCAGCCAACGGACGCTAAAGGAAGGGGACATTCAGTACTTC. Translating it yields CASSQRTLKEGDIQYF. The J gene is TRBJ2-4, the V gene TRBV4-1; a weak D match, TRBD1 (5 bases). There are 16 residues in the CDR3. Deletions cut 2 bases from V and 8 bases from J, with 19 bases between. Germline V gives CDR1 MGHRA, CDR2 YSYEKL.

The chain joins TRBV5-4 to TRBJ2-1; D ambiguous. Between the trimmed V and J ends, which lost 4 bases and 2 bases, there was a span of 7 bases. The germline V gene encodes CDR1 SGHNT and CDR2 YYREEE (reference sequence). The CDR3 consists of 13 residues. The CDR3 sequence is CASSPQTYNEQFF. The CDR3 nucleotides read TGTGCCAGCAGCCCGCAGACCTACAATGAGCAGTTCTTC.

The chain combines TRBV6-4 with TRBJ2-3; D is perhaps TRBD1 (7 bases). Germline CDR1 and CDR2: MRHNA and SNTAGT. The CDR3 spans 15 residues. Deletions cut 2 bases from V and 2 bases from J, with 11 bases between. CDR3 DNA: TGTGCCAGCAGTGACGGAGGGGGCGCCACAGATACGCAGTATTTT. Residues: CASSDGGGATDTQYF.

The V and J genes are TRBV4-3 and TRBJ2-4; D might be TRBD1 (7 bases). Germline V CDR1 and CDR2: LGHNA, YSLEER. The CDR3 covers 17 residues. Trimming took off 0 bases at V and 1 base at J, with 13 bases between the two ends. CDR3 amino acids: CASSQDPEGAAKNIQYF. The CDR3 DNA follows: TGCGCCAGCAGCCAAGACCCGGAGGGGGCGGCCAAAAACATTCAGTACTTC.

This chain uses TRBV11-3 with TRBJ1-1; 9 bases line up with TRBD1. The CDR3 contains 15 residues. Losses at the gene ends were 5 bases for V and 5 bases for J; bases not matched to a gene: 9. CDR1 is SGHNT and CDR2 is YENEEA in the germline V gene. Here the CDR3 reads CASSQGTGTGTEAFF. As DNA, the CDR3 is TGTGCCAGCAGCCAGGGGACAGGGACGGGAACTGAAGCTTTCTTT.

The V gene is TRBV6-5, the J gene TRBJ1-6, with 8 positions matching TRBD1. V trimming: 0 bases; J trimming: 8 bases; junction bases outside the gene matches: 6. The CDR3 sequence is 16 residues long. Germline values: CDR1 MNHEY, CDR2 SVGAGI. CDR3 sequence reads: CASSYSAGQGYSPLHF. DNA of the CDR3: TGTGCCAGCAGTTACTCGGCCGGACAGGGATATTCACCCCTCCACTTT.

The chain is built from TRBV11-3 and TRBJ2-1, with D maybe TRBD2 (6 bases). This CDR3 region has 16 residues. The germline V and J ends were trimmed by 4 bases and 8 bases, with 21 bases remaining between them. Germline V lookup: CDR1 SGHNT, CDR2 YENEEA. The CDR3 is CASSSPSVLRVDEQFF. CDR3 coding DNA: TGTGCCAGCAGCTCCCCTAGCGTACTAAGGGTCGATGAGCAGTTCTTC.

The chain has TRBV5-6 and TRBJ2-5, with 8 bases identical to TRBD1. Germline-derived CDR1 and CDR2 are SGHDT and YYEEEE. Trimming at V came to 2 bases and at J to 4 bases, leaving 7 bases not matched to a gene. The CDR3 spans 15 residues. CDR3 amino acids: CASSFSGTGGETQYF. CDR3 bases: TGTGCCAGCAGCTTTTCGGGAACAGGGGGAGAGACCCAGTACTTC.

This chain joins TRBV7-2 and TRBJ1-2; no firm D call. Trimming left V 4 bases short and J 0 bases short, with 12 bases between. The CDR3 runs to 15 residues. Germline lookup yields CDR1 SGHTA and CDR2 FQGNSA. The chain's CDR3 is CASSSPTITNYGYTF. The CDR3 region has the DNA TGTGCCAGCAGCTCGCCGACAATAACTAACTATGGCTACACCTTC.

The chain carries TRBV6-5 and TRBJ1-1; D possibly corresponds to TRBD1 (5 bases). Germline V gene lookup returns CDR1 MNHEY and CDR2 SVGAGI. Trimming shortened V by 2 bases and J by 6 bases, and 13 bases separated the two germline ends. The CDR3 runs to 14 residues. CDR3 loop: CASSYRPWGAEAFF. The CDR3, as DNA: TGTGCCAGCAGTTACCGACCGTGGGGGGCTGAAGCTTTCTTT.

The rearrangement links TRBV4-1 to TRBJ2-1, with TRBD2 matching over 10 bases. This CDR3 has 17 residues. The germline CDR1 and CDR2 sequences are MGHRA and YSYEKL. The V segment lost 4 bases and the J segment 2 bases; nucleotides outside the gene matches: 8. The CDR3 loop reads CASSPTSGDLPYNEQFF. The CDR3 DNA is TGCGCCAGCAGCCCCACTAGCGGGGACCTTCCCTACAATGAGCAGTTCTTC.

The CDR3 region has the DNA TGTGCCAGCTCACCACTTGCTACGGGTGGTAGGAGCTCCTACAATGAGCAGTTCTTC. Amino acids: CASSPLATGGRSSYNEQFF. This chain uses TRBV18 with TRBJ2-1; D is unresolved. This CDR3 spans 19 amino acids. V was clipped by 1 base and J by 0 bases, with 19 bases between them. From germline, CDR1 is KGHSH and CDR2 LQKENI.

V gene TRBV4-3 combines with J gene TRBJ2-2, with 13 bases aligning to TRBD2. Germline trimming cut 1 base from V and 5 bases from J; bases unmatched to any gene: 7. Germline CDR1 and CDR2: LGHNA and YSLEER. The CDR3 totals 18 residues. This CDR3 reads CASSQVARTSGRTGELFF. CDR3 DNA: TGCGCCAGCAGCCAAGTTGCTCGGACTAGCGGGAGAACCGGGGAGCTGTTTTTT.

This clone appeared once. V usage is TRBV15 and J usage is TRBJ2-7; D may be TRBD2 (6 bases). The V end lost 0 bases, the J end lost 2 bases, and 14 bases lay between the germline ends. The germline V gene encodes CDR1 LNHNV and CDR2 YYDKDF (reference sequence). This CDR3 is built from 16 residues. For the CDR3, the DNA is TGTGCCACCAGCAGAGATCTACCGGGGACTCCCTACGAGCAGTACGTC. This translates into CATSRDLPGTPYEQYV.

The CDR3 DNA reads TGTGCCAGCAGCTTAGAGATTTGGACAGCGAGCTCCTACGAGCAGTACGTC. It specifies CASSLEIWTASSYEQYV. The rearrangement joins TRBV7-8 to TRBJ2-7, with D possibly matching TRBD1 (6 bases). The CDR3 has 17 residues. Trimming stripped 1 base from V and 0 bases from J, with 16 bases between. Looked up from germline, CDR1 is SGHVS and CDR2 is FQNEAQ.

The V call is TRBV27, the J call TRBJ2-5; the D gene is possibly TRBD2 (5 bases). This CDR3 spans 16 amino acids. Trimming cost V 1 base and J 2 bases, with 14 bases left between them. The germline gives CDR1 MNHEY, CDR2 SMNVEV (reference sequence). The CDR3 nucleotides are TGTGCCAGCAGTTTATATCCCCACGGGGTTCAAGAGACCCAGTACTTC. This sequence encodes CASSLYPHGVQETQYF.

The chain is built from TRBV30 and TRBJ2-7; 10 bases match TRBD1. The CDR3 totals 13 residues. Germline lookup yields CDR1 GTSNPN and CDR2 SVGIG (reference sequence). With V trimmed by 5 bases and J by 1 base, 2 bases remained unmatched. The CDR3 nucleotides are TGTGCCTGGGGGACAGGGGTATCCTACGAGCAGTACTTC. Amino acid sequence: CAWGTGVSYEQYF.

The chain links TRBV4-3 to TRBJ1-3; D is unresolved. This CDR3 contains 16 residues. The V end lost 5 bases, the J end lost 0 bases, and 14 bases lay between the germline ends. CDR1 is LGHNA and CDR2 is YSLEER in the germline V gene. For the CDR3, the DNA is TGCGCCAGCAGCTACGTAGCCGAAGTCTCTGGAAACACCATATATTTT. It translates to CASSYVAEVSGNTIYF.

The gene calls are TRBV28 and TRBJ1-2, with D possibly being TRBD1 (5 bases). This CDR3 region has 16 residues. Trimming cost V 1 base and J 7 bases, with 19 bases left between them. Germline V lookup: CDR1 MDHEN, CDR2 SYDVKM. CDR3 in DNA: TGTGCCAGCAGTTTATTACCTGGGGCCCGCGCTTCTGGCTACACCTTC. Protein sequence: CASSLLPGARASGYTF.